Described below is a single T cell receptor (beta chain) sequence and its context. The record originates from a study of PD-1 blockade in classical Hodgkin lymphoma. Each patient's relapse followed autologous stem cell transplantation, and brentuximab vedotin exposure varied. Libraries were prepared by immunoSEQ multiplex PCR; TCRdb keeps only in-frame clonotypes and omits some of them. Here the sample spans under 100,000 clones, approximately 83% being singletons. Germline-derived CDR1 and CDR2 are GTSNPN and SVGIG (reference sequence). The V segment lost 4 bases and the J segment 6 bases; nucleotides outside the gene matches: 3. CDR3 length: 13 amino acids.

Material: peripheral blood mononuclear cells (PBMCs), obtained at baseline. The receptor was isolated from a human donor with classical Hodgkin lymphoma. This sequence joins TRBV30 and TRBJ1-6; TRBD1 agrees at 7 bases. The CDR3 bases are TGTGCCTGGACGGGACAGCCTAATTCACCCCTCCACTTT. This translates into CAWTGQPNSPLHF. Supplemented by reference TRBV30 and TRBJ1-6, the full variable domain reads SQTIHQWPATLVQPVGSPLSLECTVEGTSNPNLYWYRQAAGRGLQLLFYSVGIGQISSEVPQNLSASRPQDRQFILSSKKLLLSDSGFYLCAWTGQPNSPLHFGNGTRLTVT.